This T cell receptor beta chain was recorded in a study of CD8 T cells in Susac syndrome. Findings and caveats of the study: The study's TCR sequencing and HLA analysis drew on a certain number of individuals. That number was acknowledged as relatively small.

Relapsing-remitting disease, either stable or active, was present in the treatment-naive patients who were the multiple sclerosis controls. The ends were cut back, 4 bases at V and 5 bases at J, with 16 bases in the middle. Germline lookup yields CDR1 DFQATT and CDR2 SNEGSKA (reference sequence). CDR3 size: 14 residues. cDNA came from roughly 0.5 to 1 ug RNA primed by random hexamers. Amplification of TCR beta CDR3 across 54 Vbeta and 13 Jbeta was performed with immunoSEQ multiplex PCR. TCRdb re-called the immunoSEQ multiplex PCR reads through MiXCR, storing one row per CDR3 protein. The profile covers about 140,000 distinct CDR3 sequences, with around 96% appearing a single time and about 0.11% taken by the ten largest. Note on this clonotype: No antigen is known for it.

Material for sequencing was CD4+ T cells from PBMCs. This clonotype was sampled from a human donor with multiple sclerosis. V and J are TRBV20-1 and TRBJ2-3; D gene unclear. The CDR3 is CSAKYSPVGDTQYF. DNA for the CDR3: TGCAGTGCTAAATATTCCCCGGTCGGAGATACGCAGTATTTT.